This T cell receptor beta chain was obtained from a study of vaccination and CD4 T cells after COVID-19. Whole-study findings and limits: Median counts of SARS-CoV-2-reactive clonotypes increased from roughly 19 to 38; this difference was not significant. Median roughly 90% of reactive clones detected in convalescent patients emerged only post-vaccination.

In regard to this clonotype: The antigen remains undetermined. This is likely a read error, given that the CDR3 carries no conserved phenylalanine or tryptophan at its end.

With the Oncomine TCR Beta short-read assay, DNA from cultured CD4+ T cells was sequenced. MiXCR, applied by TCRdb to the PCR reads, yields one record per CDR3 protein. This table has more than 10,000 distinct CDR3 sequences, 45% to 50% appearing once. Between the trimmed V and J ends, which lost 8 bases and 5 bases, there was a span of 21 bases. The V gene's germline CDR1 is DFQATT and CDR2 SNEGSKA (reference sequence). The CDR3 sequence is 14 residues long. Described treatment: roughly nine-day PBMC culture with coronavirus spike peptide pools or control peptides (ViraFEST assay). The source of this sequence is a human donor who had recovered from COVID-19. V usage is TRBV20-1 and J usage is TRBJ2-5, with D tentatively TRBD1 (6 bases). Sequenced: CD4+ T cells from blood, cultured in vitro. The CDR3 nucleotides are TGCAGTCCCGGAGTGGGCTCAGGGGAGGAGACCCAGTACCTC. It yields the protein CSPGVGSGEETQYL.